This entry lists 14 T cell receptor beta chains sequenced from one sample in a study of breast tumors, draining lymph nodes, adjacent tissues. The lymph nodes were axillary draining lymph nodes from breast cancer patients. TCRdb redid the calling of the multiplex PCR reads with MiXCR, one entry per CDR3 protein. The table records approximately 230,000 distinct CDR3 sequences, 34% of them present only once. Input material: axillary lymph node tissue. These TCRs come from a female donor with breast cancer. Some clones in this sample may be carry-over from other donors' samples.

The V call is TRBV9, the J call TRBJ2-1, with TRBD1 matching 11 bases. This CDR3 spans 16 amino acids. V was pared by 0 bases and J by 9 bases, with 8 bases of the junction left unmatched. CDR1 is SGDLS, CDR2 YYNGEE, per germline. The CDR3 nucleotides are TGTGCCAGCAGCGTAGCTGGACAGGGGGCCGTACGTGAGCAGTTCTTC. Protein: CASSVAGQGAVREQFF.

With respect to this clonotype: This may come from a read error, since a much larger clone is one base off. The V and J genes are TRBV6-1 and TRBJ1-2, with D perhaps TRBD1 (5 bases). Germline V gene sequence: CDR1 MNHNS, CDR2 SASEGT. Trimming took 7 bases from V and 7 from J, leaving 16 bases between them. This CDR3 is built from 13 residues. The CDR3 nucleotides read TGTGCCAGCAAGGAAGACGGGGCGGGTGGCTACACCTTC. It encodes CASKEDGAGGYTF.

This clonotype was counted ten times or more. The chain recombines TRBV19 with TRBJ1-2, with D perhaps TRBD1 (5 bases). V lost 5 bases and J 3 bases, leaving 16 bases between the germline ends. Germline values: CDR1 LNHDA, CDR2 SQIVND (reference sequence). The CDR3 has 15 residues. In nucleotides, the CDR3 is TGTGCCAGTAGTGACTCAGGGCCCATTTACTATGGCTACACCTTC. As protein: CASSDSGPIYYGYTF. The full variable domain, in which reference TRBV19 and TRBJ1-2 provide the parts outside the CDR3, is DGGITQSPKYLFRKEGQNVTLSCEQNLNHDAMYWYRQDPGQGLRLIYYSQIVNDFQKGDIAEGYSVSREKKESFPLTVTSAQKNPTAFYLCASSDSGPIYYGYTFGSGTRLTVV.

This clonotype was seen at least ten times. J is TRBJ1-3 and V is TRBV20-1; D is possibly TRBD1 (5 bases). V lost 2 bases to trimming and J lost 7 bases, with 24 bases between them. Germline-derived CDR1 and CDR2 are DFQATT and SNEGSKA (reference sequence). CDR3 length: 17 residues. The CDR3 DNA reads TGCAGTGCTAGATCCCCGATAAGGCCCGGGGCCGGGAACACCATATATTTT. Its protein is CSARSPIRPGAGNTIYF.

The chain has TRBV27 and TRBJ2-7, with TRBD2 matching 12 bases. The length of the CDR3 is 17 residues. V gave up 6 bases and J gave up 0 bases; unmatched junction bases: 9. Looked up from germline, CDR1 is MNHEY and CDR2 is SMNVEV (reference sequence). The CDR3 DNA reads TGTGCCAGCAGCCTAGGGACTAGCGGGCCCGTCTCCTACGAGCAGTACTTC. Translation: CASSLGTSGPVSYEQYF.

About this clonotype: Germline and junction disagree at one end, which may indicate a read error. The chain joins TRBV2 to TRBJ2-5; the match to TRBD2 covers 7 bases. Germline CDR1 is SNHLY and CDR2 is FYNNEI. This CDR3 spans 11 amino acids. CDR3 sequence reads: CASSPRGGLVF. CDR3 DNA sequence: TGTGCCAGCAGTCCCCGGGGAGGGTTAGTCTTC. The variable domain in full, completed from reference TRBV2 and TRBJ2-5, reads EPEVTQTPSHQVTQMGQEVILRCVPISNHLYFYWYRQILGQKVEFLVSFYNNEISEKSEIFDDQFSVERPDGSNFTLKIRSTKLEDSAMYFCASSPRGGLVFGPGTRLLVL.

This clonotype was counted between two and nine times. This chain joins TRBV28 and TRBJ2-4; 12 bases agree with TRBD1. V lost 7 bases and J lost 9; bases outside the gene matches: 4. This CDR3 comprises 13 residues. Per the germline V gene, CDR1 is MDHEN and CDR2 is SYDVKM. CDR3 in amino acids: CASMGQGASIQYF. CDR3 DNA: TGTGCCAGCATGGGACAGGGGGCGAGCATTCAGTACTTC.

This clonotype was found a few times. The V and J genes are TRBV7-7 and TRBJ2-1; 10 nucleotides line up with TRBD2. In germline, CDR1 is SSHAT, CDR2 FNYEAQ (reference sequence). CDR3 length: 14 amino acids. CDR3 coding DNA: TGTGCTAGGGGAGCGGGAGGGCCCCGGAATGAGCAGTTCTTC. Its protein is CARGAGGPRNEQFF. The whole variable domain, remainder taken from reference TRBV7-7 and TRBJ2-1, is GAGVSQSPRYKVTKRGQDVTLRCDPISSHATLYWYQQALGQGPEFLTYFNYEAQPDKSGLPSDRFSAERPEGSISTLTIQRTEQRDSAMYRCARGAGGPRNEQFFGPGTRLTVL.

The chain combines TRBV7-2 with TRBJ2-1, with D perhaps given as TRBD1 or TRBD2 (5 bases each). CDR1 is SGHTA and CDR2 is FQGNSA in the germline V gene. V shed 7 bases and J shed 4 bases, with 17 bases lying between them. The CDR3 covers 15 residues. This chain's CDR3 is CASTPGPGPYNEQFF. The CDR3 DNA sequence: TGTGCCAGCACTCCTGGTCCGGGGCCGTACAATGAGCAGTTCTTC. The entire variable domain, with the rest obtained from reference TRBV7-2 and TRBJ2-1, is as follows: GAGVSQSPSNKVTEKGKDVELRCDPISGHTALYWYRQSLGQGLEFLIYFQGNSAPDKSGLPSDRFSAERTGGSVSTLTIQRTQQEDSAVYLCASTPGPGPYNEQFFGPGTRLTVL.

This chain uses TRBV11-2 with TRBJ2-1, with TRBD2 as a possible D gene (6 bases). This CDR3 contains 17 residues. V shed 5 bases and J shed 6 bases, with 23 bases lying between them. Germline V gene lookup returns CDR1 SGHAT and CDR2 FQNNGV. The CDR3 loop reads CASSTLEGGGELNEQFF. The DNA of the CDR3 is TGTGCCAGCAGCACCTTGGAGGGTGGCGGGGAGCTCAATGAGCAGTTCTTC.

There are many counts of this clonotype. The chain carries TRBV12-3 or TRBV12-4 and TRBJ1-2; D might be TRBD1 (5 bases). CDR3 size: 13 residues. The V end lost 3 bases, the J end lost 4 bases, and 9 bases lay between the germline ends. In DNA form, the CDR3 reads TGTGCCAGCAGTTTGGACACCTTCTATGGCTACACCTTC. It is translated as CASSLDTFYGYTF.

At least ten counts were recorded for this clonotype. The chain combines TRBV20-1 with TRBJ2-5; TRBD1 might be the D (5 bases). V lost 3 bases and J lost 4, with 15 bases in between. The germline CDR1 and CDR2 sequences are DFQATT and SNEGSKA (reference sequence). CDR3 length equals 14 residues. CDR3 protein: CSASTTARRETQYF. CDR3 coding DNA: TGCAGTGCTAGTACGACAGCTAGGCGAGAGACCCAGTACTTC.

This clonotype was recorded at least ten times. DNA for the CDR3: TGTGCCATCAAGGCGCAGGGCGGTTCACCCCTCCACTTT. This encodes CAIKAQGGSPLHF. The chain couples TRBV10-3 to TRBJ1-6; D possibly corresponds to TRBD1 (5 bases). V lost 7 bases, J lost 9 bases, and 13 bases lay in between. Germline V gene sequence: CDR1 ENHRY, CDR2 SYGVKD. The CDR3 extends over 13 amino acids.

A remark on this clonotype: A read error is possible here, since a much larger clone lies one base away. V and J are TRBV3-1 and TRBJ2-7; TRBD2 aligns across 8 bases. This CDR3 is 15 amino acids long. The V gene's germline CDR1 is LGHDT and CDR2 YNNKEL (reference sequence). V gave up 3 bases and J gave up 7 bases; unmatched junction bases: 11. CDR3 loop: CASSQASGSLREQYF. CDR3 DNA: TGTGCCAGCAGCCAGGCCAGCGGGAGTCTGAGGGAGCAGTACTTC.